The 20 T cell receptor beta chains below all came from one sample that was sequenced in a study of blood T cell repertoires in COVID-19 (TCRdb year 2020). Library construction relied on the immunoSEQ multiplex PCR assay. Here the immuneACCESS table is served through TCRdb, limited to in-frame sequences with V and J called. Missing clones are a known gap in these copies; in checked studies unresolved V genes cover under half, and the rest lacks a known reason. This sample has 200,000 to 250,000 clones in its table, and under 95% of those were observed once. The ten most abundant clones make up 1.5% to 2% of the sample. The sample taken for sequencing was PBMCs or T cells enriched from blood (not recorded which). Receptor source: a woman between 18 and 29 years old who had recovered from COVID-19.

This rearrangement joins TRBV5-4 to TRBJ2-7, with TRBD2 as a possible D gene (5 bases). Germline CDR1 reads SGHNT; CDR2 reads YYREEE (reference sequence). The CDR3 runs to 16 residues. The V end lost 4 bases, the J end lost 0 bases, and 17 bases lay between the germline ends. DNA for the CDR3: TGTGCCAGCAGCCAACCCGGGGAACAGAGCTCCTACGAGCAGTACTTC. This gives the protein CASSQPGEQSSYEQYF.

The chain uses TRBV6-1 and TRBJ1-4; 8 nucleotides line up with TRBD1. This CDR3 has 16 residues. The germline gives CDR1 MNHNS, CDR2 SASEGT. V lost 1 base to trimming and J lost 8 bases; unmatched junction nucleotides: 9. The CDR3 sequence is CASSEGLTGEGEKLFF. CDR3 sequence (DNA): TGTGCCAGCAGTGAAGGCCTGACAGGGGAAGGGGAAAAACTGTTTTTT.

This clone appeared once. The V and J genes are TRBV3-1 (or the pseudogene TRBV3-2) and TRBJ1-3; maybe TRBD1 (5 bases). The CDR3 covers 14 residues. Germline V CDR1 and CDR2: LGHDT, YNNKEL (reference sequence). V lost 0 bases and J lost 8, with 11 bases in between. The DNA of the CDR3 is TGTGCCAGCAGCCAAGACCGGGGGGTAGACACCATATATTTT. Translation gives CASSQDRGVDTIYF.

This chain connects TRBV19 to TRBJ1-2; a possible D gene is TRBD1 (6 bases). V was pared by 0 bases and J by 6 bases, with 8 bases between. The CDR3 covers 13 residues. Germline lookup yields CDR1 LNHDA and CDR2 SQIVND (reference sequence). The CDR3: CASSIDRQDGYTF. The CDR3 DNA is TGTGCCAGTAGTATAGACAGACAGGATGGCTACACCTTC.

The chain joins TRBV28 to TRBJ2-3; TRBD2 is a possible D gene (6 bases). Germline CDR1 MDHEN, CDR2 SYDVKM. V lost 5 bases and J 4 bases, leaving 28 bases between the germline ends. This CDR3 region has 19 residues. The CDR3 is CASSRGLVGGVEPPDTQYF. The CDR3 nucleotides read TGTGCCAGCAGTCGGGGATTAGTCGGGGGAGTGGAACCCCCAGATACGCAGTATTTT.

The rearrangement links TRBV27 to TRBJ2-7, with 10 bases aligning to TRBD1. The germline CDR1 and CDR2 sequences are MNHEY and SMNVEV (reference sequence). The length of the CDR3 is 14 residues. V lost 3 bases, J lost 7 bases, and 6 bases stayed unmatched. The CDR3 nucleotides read TGTGCCAGCAGTTTCAGGGACAGGGGTCGGGAGCAGTACTTC. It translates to CASSFRDRGREQYF.

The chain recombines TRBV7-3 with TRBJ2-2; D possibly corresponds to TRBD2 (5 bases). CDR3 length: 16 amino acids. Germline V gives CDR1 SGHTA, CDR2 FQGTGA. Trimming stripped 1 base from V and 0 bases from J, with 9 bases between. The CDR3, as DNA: TGTGCCAGCAGCTTAAGGGAGCGGACGAACACCGGGGAGCTGTTTTTT. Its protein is CASSLRERTNTGELFF.

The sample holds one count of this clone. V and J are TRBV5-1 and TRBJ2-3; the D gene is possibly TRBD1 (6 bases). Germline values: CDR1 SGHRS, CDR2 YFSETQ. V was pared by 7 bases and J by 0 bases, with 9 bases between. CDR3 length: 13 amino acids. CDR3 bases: TGCGCCAGCTTCAGGGGTAGCACAGATACGCAGTATTTT. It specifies CASFRGSTDTQYF. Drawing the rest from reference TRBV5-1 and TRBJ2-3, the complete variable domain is KAGVTQTPRYLIKTRGQQVTLSCSPISGHRSVSWYQQTPGQGLQFLFEYFSETQRNKGNFPGRFSGRQFSNSRSEMNVSTLELGDSALYLCASFRGSTDTQYFGPGTRLTVL.

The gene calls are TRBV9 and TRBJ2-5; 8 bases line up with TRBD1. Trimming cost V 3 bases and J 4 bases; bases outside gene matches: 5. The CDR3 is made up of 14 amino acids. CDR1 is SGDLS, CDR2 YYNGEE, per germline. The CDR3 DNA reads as TGTGCCAGCAGCGCCGCAGGGGGCCGAGAGACCCAGTACTTC. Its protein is CASSAAGGRETQYF.

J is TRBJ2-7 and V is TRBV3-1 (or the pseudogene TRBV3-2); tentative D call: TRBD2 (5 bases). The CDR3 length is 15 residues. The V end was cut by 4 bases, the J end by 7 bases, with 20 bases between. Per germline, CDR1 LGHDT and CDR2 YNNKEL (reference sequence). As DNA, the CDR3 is TGTGCCAGCAGCCCCCCCGCCGGACTTCCCGTAGAGCAGTACTTC. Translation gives CASSPPAGLPVEQYF.

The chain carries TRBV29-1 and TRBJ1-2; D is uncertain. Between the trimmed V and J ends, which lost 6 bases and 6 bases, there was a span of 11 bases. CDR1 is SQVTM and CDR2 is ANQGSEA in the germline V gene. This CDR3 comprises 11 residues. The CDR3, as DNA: TGCAGCGTGAGGGTGCGGAATGGCTACACCTTC. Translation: CSVRVRNGYTF.

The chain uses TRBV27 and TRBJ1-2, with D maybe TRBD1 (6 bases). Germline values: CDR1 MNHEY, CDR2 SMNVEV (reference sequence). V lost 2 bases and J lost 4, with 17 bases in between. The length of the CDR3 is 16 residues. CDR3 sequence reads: CASSLGPGEDFYGYTF. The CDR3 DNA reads TGTGCCAGCAGTTTAGGTCCAGGGGAAGATTTCTATGGCTACACCTTC.

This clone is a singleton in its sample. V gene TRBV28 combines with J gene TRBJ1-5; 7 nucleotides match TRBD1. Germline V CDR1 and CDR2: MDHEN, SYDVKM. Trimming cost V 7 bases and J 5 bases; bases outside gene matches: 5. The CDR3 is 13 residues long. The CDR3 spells CASKTGFHQPQHF. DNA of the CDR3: TGTGCCAGCAAGACAGGGTTCCATCAGCCCCAGCATTTT.

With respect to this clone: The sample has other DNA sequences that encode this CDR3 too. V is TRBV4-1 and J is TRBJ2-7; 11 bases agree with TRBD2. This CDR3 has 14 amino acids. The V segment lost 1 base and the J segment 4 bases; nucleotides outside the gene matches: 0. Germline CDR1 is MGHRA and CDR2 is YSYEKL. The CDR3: CASSQVAGGYEQYF. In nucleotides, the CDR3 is TGCGCCAGCAGCCAAGTAGCGGGAGGGTACGAGCAGTACTTC.

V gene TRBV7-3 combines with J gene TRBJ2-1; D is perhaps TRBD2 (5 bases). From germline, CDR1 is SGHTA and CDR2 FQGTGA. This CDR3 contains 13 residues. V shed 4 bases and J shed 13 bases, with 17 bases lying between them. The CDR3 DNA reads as TGTGCCAGCAGCTACCGAAGGTCACTAGGACAGTTCTTC. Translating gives CASSYRRSLGQFF.

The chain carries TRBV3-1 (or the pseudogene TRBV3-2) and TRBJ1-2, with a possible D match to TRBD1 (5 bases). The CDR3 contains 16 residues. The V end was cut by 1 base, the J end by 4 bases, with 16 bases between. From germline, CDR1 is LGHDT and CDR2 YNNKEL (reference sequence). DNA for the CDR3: TGTGCCAGCAGCCAAGGAACAGCCGTTGGGGCCTATGGCTACACCTTC. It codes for CASSQGTAVGAYGYTF.

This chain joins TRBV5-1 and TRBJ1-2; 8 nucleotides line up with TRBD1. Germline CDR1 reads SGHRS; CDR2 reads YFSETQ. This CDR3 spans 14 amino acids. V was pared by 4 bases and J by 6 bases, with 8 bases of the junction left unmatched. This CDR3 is CASSAAGTGNGYTF. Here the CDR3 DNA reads TGCGCCAGCAGCGCGGCAGGGACAGGCAATGGCTACACCTTC.

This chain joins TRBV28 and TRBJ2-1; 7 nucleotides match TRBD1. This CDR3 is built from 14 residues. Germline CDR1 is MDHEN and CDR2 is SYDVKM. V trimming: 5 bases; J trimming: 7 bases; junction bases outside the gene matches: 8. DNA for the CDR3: TGTGCCAGCAGTGGTACAGGGGTATGGAATGAGCAGTTCTTC. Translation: CASSGTGVWNEQFF.

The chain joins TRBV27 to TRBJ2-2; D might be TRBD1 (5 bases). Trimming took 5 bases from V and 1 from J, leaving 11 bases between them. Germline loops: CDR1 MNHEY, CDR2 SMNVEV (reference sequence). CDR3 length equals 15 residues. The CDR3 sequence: CASSPQGGNTGELFF. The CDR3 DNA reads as TGTGCCAGCAGTCCCCAGGGCGGGAACACCGGGGAGCTGTTTTTT.

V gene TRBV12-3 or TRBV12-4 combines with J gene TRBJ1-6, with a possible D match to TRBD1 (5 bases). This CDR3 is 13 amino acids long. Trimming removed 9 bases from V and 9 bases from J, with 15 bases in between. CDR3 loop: CASQGGISSPLHF. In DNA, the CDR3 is TGTGCCAGTCAGGGCGGGATAAGTTCACCCCTCCACTTT.